The entry below gives a single T cell receptor beta chain sequence along with its context. Its antigen is undetermined. The record originates from a study of blood T cells in healthy people across ages. Broader study findings: In older individuals, TCR beta diversity per million T cells was lower, falling roughly linearly with age. Naive and antigen-experienced cells were not separated, limiting conclusive comparison. Possibly, changes in expanded clonotypes were confounded because donor CMV status was unknown.

Between the trimmed V and J ends, which lost 4 bases and 10 bases, there was a span of 11 bases. The CDR3 extends over 11 amino acids. Germline CDR1 reads GTSNPN; CDR2 reads SVGIG (reference sequence). The authors ran a second PCR of about 6 to 11 cycles using a sample-barcoded 5' primer and a J-beta primer mix. MiXCR was run by TCRdb on the 5' RACE reads, yielding one entry per CDR3 protein. The sample has roughly 1.6 million distinct CDR3 sequences; roughly a third are singletons. Sequencing input: blood. The clonotype comes from a woman aged 25 to 45 in good health. The gene calls are TRBV30 and TRBJ2-1, with D tentatively TRBD2 (5 bases). The CDR3 region has the DNA TGTGCCTGGATGGCTAGCCACGAGCAGTTCTTC. Protein sequence: CAWMASHEQFF.